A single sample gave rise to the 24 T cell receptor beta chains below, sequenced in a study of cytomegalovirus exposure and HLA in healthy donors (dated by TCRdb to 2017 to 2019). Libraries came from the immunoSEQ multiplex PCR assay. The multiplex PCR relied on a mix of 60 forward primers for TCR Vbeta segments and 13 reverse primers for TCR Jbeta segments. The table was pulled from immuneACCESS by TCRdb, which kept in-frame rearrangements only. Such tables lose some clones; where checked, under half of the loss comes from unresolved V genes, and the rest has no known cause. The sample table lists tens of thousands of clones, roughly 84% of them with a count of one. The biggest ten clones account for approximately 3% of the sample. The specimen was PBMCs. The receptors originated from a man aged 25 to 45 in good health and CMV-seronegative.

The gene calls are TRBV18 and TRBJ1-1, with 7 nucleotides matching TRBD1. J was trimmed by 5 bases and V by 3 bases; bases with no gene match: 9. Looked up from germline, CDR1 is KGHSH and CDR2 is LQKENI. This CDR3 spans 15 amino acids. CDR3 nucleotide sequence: TGTGCCAGCTCACCCGTAGGGGGCGCAGAGACTGAAGCTTTCTTT. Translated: CASSPVGGAETEAFF.

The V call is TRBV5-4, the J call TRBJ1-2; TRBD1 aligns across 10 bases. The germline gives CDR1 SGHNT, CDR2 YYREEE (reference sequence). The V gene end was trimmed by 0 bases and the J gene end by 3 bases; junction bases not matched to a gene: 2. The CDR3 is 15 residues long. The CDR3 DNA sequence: TGTGCCAGCAGCTTGGCCGGGACAGGGGACTATGGCTACACCTTC. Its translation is CASSLAGTGDYGYTF.

The CDR3 bases are TGCGCCAGCAGCTTAGTAGGGTGGGAGGCAGATACGCAGTATTTT. Translated: CASSLVGWEADTQYF. V and J are TRBV5-1 and TRBJ2-3; a possible D gene is TRBD2 (6 bases). Trimming removed 2 bases from V and 4 bases from J, with 14 bases in between. Germline V gene sequence: CDR1 SGHRS, CDR2 YFSETQ. The CDR3 covers 15 residues.

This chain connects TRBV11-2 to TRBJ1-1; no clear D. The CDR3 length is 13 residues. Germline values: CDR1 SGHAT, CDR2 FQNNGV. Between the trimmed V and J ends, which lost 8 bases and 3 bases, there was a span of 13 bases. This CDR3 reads CASAEVIDTEAFF. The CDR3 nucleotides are TGTGCCAGCGCTGAGGTCATAGACACTGAAGCTTTCTTT.

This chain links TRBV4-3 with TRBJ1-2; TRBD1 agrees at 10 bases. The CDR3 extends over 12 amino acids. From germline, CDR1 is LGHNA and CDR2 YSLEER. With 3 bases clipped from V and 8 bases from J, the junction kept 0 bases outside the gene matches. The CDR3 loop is CASSQDRGGYTF. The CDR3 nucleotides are TGCGCCAGCAGCCAGGACAGGGGGGGCTACACCTTC.

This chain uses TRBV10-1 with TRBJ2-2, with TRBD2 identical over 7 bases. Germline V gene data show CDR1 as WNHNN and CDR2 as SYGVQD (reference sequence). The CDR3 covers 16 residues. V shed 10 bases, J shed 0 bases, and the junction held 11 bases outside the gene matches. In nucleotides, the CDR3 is TGCGCCACCTCCTCGGCTAGCGGTACGAACACCGGGGAGCTGTTTTTT. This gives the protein CATSSASGTNTGELFF.

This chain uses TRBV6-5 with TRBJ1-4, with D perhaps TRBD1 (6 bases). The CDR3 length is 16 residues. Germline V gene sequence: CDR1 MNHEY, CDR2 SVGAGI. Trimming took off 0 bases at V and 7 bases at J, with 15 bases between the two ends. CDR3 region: CASSYSPGFRGEKLFF. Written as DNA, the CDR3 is TGTGCCAGCAGTTACTCCCCGGGATTCAGGGGTGAAAAACTGTTTTTT.

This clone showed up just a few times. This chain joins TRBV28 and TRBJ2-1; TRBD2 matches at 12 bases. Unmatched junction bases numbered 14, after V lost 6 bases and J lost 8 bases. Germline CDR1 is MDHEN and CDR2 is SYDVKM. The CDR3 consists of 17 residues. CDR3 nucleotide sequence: TGTGCCAGCAGCCCTCCCACTAGCGGGGGGCTGGGGGATGAGCAGTTCTTC. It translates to CASSPPTSGGLGDEQFF. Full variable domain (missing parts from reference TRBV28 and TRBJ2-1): DVKVTQSSRYLVKRTGEKVFLECVQDMDHENMFWYRQDPGLGLRLIYFSYDVKMKEKGDIPEGYSVSREKKERFSLILESASTNQTSMYLCASSPPTSGGLGDEQFFGPGTRLTVL.

The CDR3 here is CASSTTSGTSGGTPTDTQYF. In nucleotides, the CDR3 is TGTGCCAGCAGTACAACCTCCGGGACTAGCGGGGGGACGCCCACAGATACGCAGTATTTT. The rearrangement links TRBV6-4 to TRBJ2-3; TRBD2 matches at 15 bases. Germline CDR1 reads MRHNA; CDR2 reads SNTAGT. This CDR3 has 20 residues. J gave up 2 bases and V 5 bases, and 14 bases lay outside the gene matches.

Written as DNA, the CDR3 is TGCGCCAGCAGCCCATCTAGCGGGGGAGGCACAGATACGCAGTATTTT. Protein: CASSPSSGGGTDTQYF. The chain recombines TRBV4-3 with TRBJ2-3; 10 bases line up with TRBD2. CDR3 length: 16 residues. Germline V gives CDR1 LGHNA, CDR2 YSLEER. V lost 4 bases and J lost 1; bases outside the gene matches: 5.

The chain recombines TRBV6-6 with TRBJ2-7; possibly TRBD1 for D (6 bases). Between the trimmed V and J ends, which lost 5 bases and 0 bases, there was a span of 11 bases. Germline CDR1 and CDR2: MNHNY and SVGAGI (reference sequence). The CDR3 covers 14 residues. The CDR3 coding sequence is TGTGCCAGCAGTCCACGGACAGACTCCTACGAGCAGTACTTC. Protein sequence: CASSPRTDSYEQYF.

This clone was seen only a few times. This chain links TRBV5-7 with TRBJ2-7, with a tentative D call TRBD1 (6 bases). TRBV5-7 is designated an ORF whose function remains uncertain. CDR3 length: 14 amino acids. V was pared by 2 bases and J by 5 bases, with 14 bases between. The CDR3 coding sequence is TGTGCCAGCAGCTTAAGCAGGGGAAAGGACGAGCAGTACTTC. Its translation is CASSLSRGKDEQYF.

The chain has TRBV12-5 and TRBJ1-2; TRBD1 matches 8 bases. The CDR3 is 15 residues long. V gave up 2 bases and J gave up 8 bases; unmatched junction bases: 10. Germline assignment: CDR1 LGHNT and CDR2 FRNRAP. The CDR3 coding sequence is TGTGCTAGTGGTTTGTTCGGACAGGGAGAACGCGGCTACACCTTC. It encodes CASGLFGQGERGYTF.

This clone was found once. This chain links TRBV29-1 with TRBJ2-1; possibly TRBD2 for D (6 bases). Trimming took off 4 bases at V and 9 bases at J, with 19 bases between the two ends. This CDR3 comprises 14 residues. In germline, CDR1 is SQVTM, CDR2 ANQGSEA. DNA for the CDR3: TGCAGCGTTGGACATGGAATTAGCGGTGGTGAGCAGTTCTTC. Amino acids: CSVGHGISGGEQFF.

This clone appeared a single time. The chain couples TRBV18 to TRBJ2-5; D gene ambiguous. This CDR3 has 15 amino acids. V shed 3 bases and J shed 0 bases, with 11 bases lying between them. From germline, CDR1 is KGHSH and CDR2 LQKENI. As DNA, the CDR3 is TGTGCCAGCTCACCCGCGGCCCGTTACCAAGAGACCCAGTACTTC. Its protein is CASSPAARYQETQYF.

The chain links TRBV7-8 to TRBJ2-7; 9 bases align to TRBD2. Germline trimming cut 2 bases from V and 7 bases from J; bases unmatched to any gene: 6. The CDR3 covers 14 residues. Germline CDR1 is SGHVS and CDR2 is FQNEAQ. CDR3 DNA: TGTGCCAGCAGCTTACCAGCGGGGGGCTGGGAGCAGTACTTC. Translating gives CASSLPAGGWEQYF.

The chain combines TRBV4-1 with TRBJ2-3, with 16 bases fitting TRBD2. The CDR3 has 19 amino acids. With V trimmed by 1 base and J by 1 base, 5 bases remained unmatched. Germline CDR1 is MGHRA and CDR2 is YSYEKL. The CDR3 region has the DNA TGCGCCAGCAGCCAAGCCGGGACTAGCGGGGGGGGACGCACAGATACGCAGTATTTT. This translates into CASSQAGTSGGGRTDTQYF.

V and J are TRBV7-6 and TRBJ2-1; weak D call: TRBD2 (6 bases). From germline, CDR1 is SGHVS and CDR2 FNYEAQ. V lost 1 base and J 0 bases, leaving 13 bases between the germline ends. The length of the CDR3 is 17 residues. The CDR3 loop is CASSLVSGVSSYNEQFF. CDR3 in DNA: TGTGCCAGCAGCTTAGTCTCGGGGGTTTCCTCCTACAATGAGCAGTTCTTC. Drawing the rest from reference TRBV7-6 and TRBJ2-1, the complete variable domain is GAGVSQSPRYKVTKRGQDVALRCDPISGHVSLYWYRQALGQGPEFLTYFNYEAQQDKSGLPNDRFSAERPEGSISTLTIQRTEQRDSAMYRCASSLVSGVSSYNEQFFGPGTRLTVL.

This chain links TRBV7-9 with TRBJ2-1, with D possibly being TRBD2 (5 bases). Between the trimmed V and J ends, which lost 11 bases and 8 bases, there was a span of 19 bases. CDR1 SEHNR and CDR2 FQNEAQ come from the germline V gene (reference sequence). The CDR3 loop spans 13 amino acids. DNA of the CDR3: TGTGCCTATGCCGGGATCGACGGACATGAGCAGTTCTTC. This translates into CAYAGIDGHEQFF.

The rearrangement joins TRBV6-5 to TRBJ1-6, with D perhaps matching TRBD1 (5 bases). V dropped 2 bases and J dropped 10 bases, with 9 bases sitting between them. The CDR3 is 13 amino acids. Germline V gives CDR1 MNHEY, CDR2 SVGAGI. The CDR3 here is CASSYRGISPLHF. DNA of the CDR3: TGTGCCAGCAGTTACAGGGGCATCTCACCCCTCCACTTT.

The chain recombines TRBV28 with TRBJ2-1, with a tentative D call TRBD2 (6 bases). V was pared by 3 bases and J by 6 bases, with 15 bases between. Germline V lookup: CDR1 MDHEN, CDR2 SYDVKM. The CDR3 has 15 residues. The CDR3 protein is CASSFSGTGGNEQFF. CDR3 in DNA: TGTGCCAGCAGTTTCTCCGGGACTGGCGGCAATGAGCAGTTCTTC.

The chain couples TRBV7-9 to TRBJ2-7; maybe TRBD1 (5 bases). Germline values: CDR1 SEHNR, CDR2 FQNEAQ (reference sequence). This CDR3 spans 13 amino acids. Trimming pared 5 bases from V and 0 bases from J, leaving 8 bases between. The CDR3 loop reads CASSPQVSYEQYF. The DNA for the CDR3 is TGTGCCAGCAGCCCACAGGTCTCCTACGAGCAGTACTTC.

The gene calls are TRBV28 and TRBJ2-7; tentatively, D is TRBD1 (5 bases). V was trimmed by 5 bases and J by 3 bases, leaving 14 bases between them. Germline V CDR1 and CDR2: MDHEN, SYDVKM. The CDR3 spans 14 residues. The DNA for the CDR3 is TGTGCCAGCAGTCTCGACCCAGGGATCTACGAGCAGTACTTC. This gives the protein CASSLDPGIYEQYF. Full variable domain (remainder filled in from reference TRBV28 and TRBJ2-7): DVKVTQSSRYLVKRTGEKVFLECVQDMDHENMFWYRQDPGLGLRLIYFSYDVKMKEKGDIPEGYSVSREKKERFSLILESASTNQTSMYLCASSLDPGIYEQYFGPGTRLTVT.

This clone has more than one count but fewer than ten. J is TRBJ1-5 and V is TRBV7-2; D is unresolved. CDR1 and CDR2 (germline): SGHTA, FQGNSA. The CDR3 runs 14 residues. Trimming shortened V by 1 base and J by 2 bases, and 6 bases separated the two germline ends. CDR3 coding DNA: TGTGCCAGCAGCTTAGAGAGGGGCAATCAGCCCCAGCATTTT. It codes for CASSLERGNQPQHF.